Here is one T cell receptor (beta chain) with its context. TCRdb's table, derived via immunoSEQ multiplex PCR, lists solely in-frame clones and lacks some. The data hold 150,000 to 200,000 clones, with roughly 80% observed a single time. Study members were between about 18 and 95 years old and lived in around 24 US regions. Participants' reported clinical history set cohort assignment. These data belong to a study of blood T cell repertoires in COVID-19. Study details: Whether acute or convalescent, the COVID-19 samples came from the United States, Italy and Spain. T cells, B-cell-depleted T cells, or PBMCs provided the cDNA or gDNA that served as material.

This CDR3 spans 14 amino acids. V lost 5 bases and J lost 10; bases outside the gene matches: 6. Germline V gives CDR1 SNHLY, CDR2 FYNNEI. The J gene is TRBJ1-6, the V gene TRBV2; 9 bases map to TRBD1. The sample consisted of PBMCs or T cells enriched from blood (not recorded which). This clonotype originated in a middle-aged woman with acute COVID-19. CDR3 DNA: TGTGCCAGCAGTTTACAGGGGGCTCGCTCACCCCTCCACTTT. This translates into CASSLQGARSPLHF.